This TCR beta chain was documented in a study of blood T cell repertoires in COVID-19. About the study: Samples of COVID-19 (acute and convalescent) were obtained from the United States, Italy and Spain. Sources were T cells, B-cell-depleted T cells, or PBMCs; the material itself was cDNA or gDNA.

In the original analysis: Amplification of reference gene primers provided the estimated nucleated cell counts. Produced via immunoSEQ multiplex PCR; TCRdb's table is partial and in-frame only. That table furnishes V, J and clone size, whereas the DNA furnished D and trimming. The sample lists 170,000 or so clones; 90% were seen once. This CDR3 contains 14 residues. Germline V gives CDR1 MNHEY, CDR2 SMNVEV (reference sequence). The ends lost 5 bases at V and 7 bases at J; junction bases unmatched: 5. The specimen sequenced was peripheral blood. This chain uses TRBV27 with TRBJ1-4; 9 bases are a match to TRBD1. This sequence originates from a man over 45 with acute or convalescent COVID-19. The CDR3 DNA sequence: TGTGCCAGCAGTCGAGACAGGGGGGGTGAAAAACTGTTTTTT. It yields the protein CASSRDRGGEKLFF.